Listed below are T cell receptor beta chains from one sample, sequenced in a study of OX40 agonist ivuxolimab in advanced cancers. Measured with immunoSEQ multiplex PCR; TCRdb has only the in-frame clones, and not every one. The table lists around 77,000 clones, 85% to 95% of them singletons. This sample comprised CD4+ or CD8+ T cells sorted from blood, obtained in a trial of the OX40 agonist ivuxolimab. These receptors all come from an adult with an advanced solid tumor such as melanoma, head and neck, liver or kidney cancer. Each CDR3 is given with its conserved first and last residue. A D gene is named only where the DNA matches it firmly. The size of a clone is reported for some rows only, either as once, few or many, or as a class for expanded clones.

>.|TRBV18|15|TRBJ1-5|.
TGTGCCAGCTCACCCAACGGGGACGGAAATCAGCCCCAGCATTTT
CASSPNGDGNQPQHF
>.|TRBV11-3|15|TRBJ2-7|.
TGTGCCAGCAGCTTAGCTGGTCAGGTCAACTACGAGCAGTACTTC
CASSLAGQVNYEQYF
>.|TRBV30|16|TRBJ2-1|.
TGTGCCTGGAGTTCGCGGCACTCTTACTCCTACAATGAGCAGTTCTTC
CAWSSRHSYSYNEQFF
>.|TRBV14|13|TRBJ2-3|.
TGTGCCAGCAGCCAATTGGGCACAGATACGCAGTATTTT
CASSQLGTDTQYF
>.|TRBV10-3|15|TRBJ1-4|.
TGTGCCATCAGTGAGTCAGGGACCATAGGGGAAAAACTGTTTTTT
CAISESGTIGEKLFF
>.|TRBV28|12|TRBJ2-5|.
TGTGCCAGCAGCCCGGTGGAAGAGACCCAGTACTTC
CASSPVEETQYF
>.|TRBV6-5|15|TRBJ1-2|.
TGTGCCAGCAGTTACGGGTCCAGAGCTAACTATGGCTACACCTTC
CASSYGSRANYGYTF
>.|TRBV9|14|TRBJ2-1|TRBD1
TGTGCCAGCACCGGGACAGGGGGCAGGAATGAGCAGTTCTTC
CASTGTGGRNEQFF
>.|TRBV7-9|14|TRBJ2-1|TRBD2
TGTGCCAGCAACCCGGGACTAGCGCCCAATGAGCAGTTCTTC
CASNPGLAPNEQFF
>.|TRBV2|16|TRBJ1-1|.
TGTGCCAGCAGTGAACGGGGGAGGAACATGAACACTGAAGCTTTCTTT
CASSERGRNMNTEAFF
>.|TRBV19|15|TRBJ1-5|TRBD1
TGTGCCAGTAGCTTCCGGGACAGGGCAAATCAGCCCCAGCATTTT
CASSFRDRANQPQHF
>.|TRBV7-9|13|TRBJ2-1|.
TGTGCCAGCAGCTTAGCCCAGAACAATGAGCAGTTCTTC
CASSLAQNNEQFF
>.|TRBV28|19|TRBJ2-6|.
TGTGCCAGCAGTCCCCGTGTGGGTGTTTGGACATCTGGGGCCAACGTCCTGACTTTC
CASSPRVGVWTSGANVLTF
>.|TRBV6-5|13|TRBJ1-2|.
TGTGCCAGCAGACAACCTCTAGGGTATGGCTACACCTTC
CASRQPLGYGYTF
>.|TRBV5-1|14|TRBJ2-1|.
TGCGCCAGCAGCGCTGCTCCCTCCTACAATGAGCAGTTCTTC
CASSAAPSYNEQFF
>.|TRBV4-3|14|TRBJ1-2|.
TGCGCCAGCAGCCAGAGGGACTTAGGGAATGGCTACACCTTC
CASSQRDLGNGYTF
>once|TRBV2|11|TRBJ2-2|.
TGTGCCAGCAGTGACACCGGGGAGCTGTTTTTT
CASSDTGELFF
>.|TRBV15|12|TRBJ2-5|.
TGTGCCACCAGCAGTAGTAAAGAGACCCAGTACTTC
CATSSSKETQYF
>.|TRBV6-4|13|TRBJ1-6|.
TGTGCCAGCAGTGCCTTGGACACCCCACCCCTCCACTTT
CASSALDTPPLHF
>once|TRBV7-2|14|TRBJ2-7|TRBD1
TGTGCCAGCAGCACCGGGACAGGTCTTTACGAGCAGTACTTC
CASSTGTGLYEQYF
>.|TRBV25-1|12|TRBJ1-5|.
TGTGCCAGCACCGGGCGGGTCCAGCCCCAGCATTTT
CASTGRVQPQHF
>.|TRBV30|15|TRBJ2-2|TRBD2
TGTGCCTGGAGTTCCGGGAGGGCGACCACCGGGGAGCTGTTTTTT
CAWSSGRATTGELFF
>.|TRBV11-3|14|TRBJ2-5|TRBD2
TGTGCCAGCAGCCAAACGGCGGGGGTTGGGACCCAGTACTTC
CASSQTAGVGTQYF
>.|TRBV7-7|15|TRBJ2-1|TRBD2
TGTGCTAGCAGCCAAGGGACTAGCGAACACAATGAGCAGTTCTTC
CASSQGTSEHNEQFF
>once|TRBV5-1|13|TRBJ1-1|.
TGCGCCAGCAGATGGGTGGGGGGCACTGAAGCTTTCTTT
CASRWVGGTEAFF
>.|TRBV27|13|TRBJ1-5|.
TGTGCCAGCAGTTTCCGAGAAGATTTGCCCCAGCATTTT
CASSFREDLPQHF
>.|TRBV18|14|TRBJ1-2|.
TGTGCCAGCTCACGCGCCGGTTCTAACTATGGCTACACCTTC
CASSRAGSNYGYTF
>.|TRBV27|16|TRBJ2-3|.
TGTGCCAGCAGCCGTACCTTAGCGGTGAGCACAGATACGCAGTATTTT
CASSRTLAVSTDTQYF
>.|TRBV4-1|16|TRBJ2-3|.
TGCGCCAGCAGCCAAGAATTGCAAGCGCTCACAGATACGCAGTATTTT
CASSQELQALTDTQYF
>.|TRBV5-1|14|TRBJ2-7|.
TGCGCCAGCAGCTTGGTACAGGGCTCCTACGAGCAGTACTTC
CASSLVQGSYEQYF
>.|TRBV5-1|14|TRBJ2-7|.
TGCGCCAGCAGCTTTCGGACAGACTCCTACGAGCAGTACTTC
CASSFRTDSYEQYF
>few|TRBV19|14|TRBJ1-1|.
TGTGCCAGTAGTATGGCACCGATGAACACTGAAGCTTTCTTT
CASSMAPMNTEAFF
>.|TRBV28|14|TRBJ1-2|TRBD1
TGTGCCAGCAGTCTCACCGGGACAGGGAGAGGCTACACCTTC
CASSLTGTGRGYTF
>.|TRBV4-3|13|TRBJ2-3|TRBD1
TGCGCCAGCAGCCAAGCGACAGGGGATACGCAGTATTTT
CASSQATGDTQYF
>.|TRBV9|13|TRBJ2-7|.
TGTGCCAGCAGCAACGGGCCCGGGGGCGAGCAGTACTTC
CASSNGPGGEQYF
>.|TRBV6-5|16|TRBJ2-1|.
TGTGCCAGCAGTTTCACCGGGACTGGGATTTACAATGAGCAGTTCTTC
CASSFTGTGIYNEQFF
>.|TRBV4-3|16|TRBJ2-3|.
TGCGCCAGCAGCCAAGATTGGCAGGGGATTGAAGATACGCAGTATTTT
CASSQDWQGIEDTQYF
>.|TRBV28|11|TRBJ1-4|.
TGTGCCAGCAGGGGGAATGAAAAACTGTTTTTT
CASRGNEKLFF
>once|TRBV25-1|15|TRBJ1-6|.
TGTGCCAGCAGTGAACGGTGGTCCTATAATTCACCCCTCCACTTT
CASSERWSYNSPLHF
>once|TRBV7-3|14|TRBJ2-2|.
TGTGCCAGCAGCCCGACCCCGAACACCGGGGAGCTGTTTTTT
CASSPTPNTGELFF
>once|TRBV5-1|12|TRBJ1-2|.
TGCGCCAGCAGCCACGGATCGAATGGCTACACCTTC
CASSHGSNGYTF
>.|TRBV9|14|TRBJ1-1|.
TGTGCCAGCAGCGTAGCGATGGAGAACACTGAAGCTTTCTTT
CASSVAMENTEAFF
>.|TRBV7-2|13|TRBJ2-7|.
TGTGCCAGCAACGCAGGTTCTTCCTACGAGCAGTACTTC
CASNAGSSYEQYF
>.|TRBV28|13|TRBJ1-2|.
TGTGCCAGCAGTTCTTCCTCATATAAGGGCTACACCTTC
CASSSSSYKGYTF
>.|TRBV7-3|14|TRBJ2-1|.
TGTGCCAGCAGCTTAGGACTGGTCTACAATGAGCAGTTCTTC
CASSLGLVYNEQFF
>.|TRBV6-5|14|TRBJ1-5|.
TGTGCCAGCAGTTACCTGGGCTTCAATCAGCCCCAGCATTTT
CASSYLGFNQPQHF